This record covers a single TCR beta chain. With 4 bases clipped from V and 5 bases from J, the junction kept 7 bases outside the gene matches. The germline gives CDR1 SGHNT, CDR2 YENEEA. The CDR3 is 15 residues long. The data were obtained in a study of blood T cell repertoires in COVID-19. In the original analysis: For nucleated cells, counts were estimated from reference gene primer amplification. TCRdb keeps only in-frame clones here, not all; method: immunoSEQ multiplex PCR. The DNA was the basis for D and trimming; V, J and clone size are from that table. The sample records some 250,000 clones, around nine tenths being singletons.

The sequence was collected from a woman aged 60-70 years with COVID-19, enrolled during active disease. The J gene is TRBJ2-5, the V gene TRBV11-3, with 10 bases identical to TRBD1. The specimen sequenced was peripheral blood. CDR3 in amino acids: CASSYGTGAMETQYF. The CDR3 nucleotides are TGTGCCAGCAGCTACGGGACAGGGGCAATGGAGACCCAGTACTTC.